This note documents a single T cell receptor (beta chain) sequence. In the source study's methods: It was from reference gene primer amplification that nucleated cell counts were estimated. Libraries were prepared by immunoSEQ multiplex PCR; TCRdb keeps only in-frame clonotypes and omits some of them. V and J calls and clone size are copied from that table; D and trimming were computed from the DNA. The data show under 75,000 clones, around 83% seen once. The data originate from a study of blood T cell repertoires in COVID-19. The sample consisted of peripheral blood. The source of this sequence is a human donor in a cohort sampled during active COVID-19.

The CDR3 is CASSLVEGSPLHF. The CDR3 bases are TGTGCCAGCAGTTTAGTAGAGGGATCACCCCTCCACTTT. The V gene is TRBV12-3 or TRBV12-4, the J gene TRBJ1-6; D gene uncertain. The CDR3 sequence is 13 residues long. V lost 1 base and J 10 bases, leaving 8 bases between the germline ends.